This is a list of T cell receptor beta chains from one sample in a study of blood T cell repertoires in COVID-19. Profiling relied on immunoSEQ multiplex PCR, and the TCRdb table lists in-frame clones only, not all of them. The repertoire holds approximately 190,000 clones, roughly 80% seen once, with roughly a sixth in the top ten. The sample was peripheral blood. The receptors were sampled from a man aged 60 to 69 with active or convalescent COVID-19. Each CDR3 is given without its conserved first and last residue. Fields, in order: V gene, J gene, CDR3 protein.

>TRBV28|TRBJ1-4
ASSRIDRGREKLF
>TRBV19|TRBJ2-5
ASSAPGQGIETQY
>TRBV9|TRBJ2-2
ASSVGGGTGELF
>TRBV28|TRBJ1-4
ASSPGQGQEKLF
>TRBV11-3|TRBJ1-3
ASSTGTGNTIY
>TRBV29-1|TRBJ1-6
SVGTALGALH
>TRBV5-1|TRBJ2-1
ASSFGTSQNEQF
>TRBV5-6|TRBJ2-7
ASGDRGGYEQY
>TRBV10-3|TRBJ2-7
AISESTDSYEQY
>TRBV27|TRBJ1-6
ASRAGGGNSPLH
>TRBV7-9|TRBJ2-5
ASSLGLGETQY
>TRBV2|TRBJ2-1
ASSEALLGLAGI
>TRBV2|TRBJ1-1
ASVYFMNTEAF
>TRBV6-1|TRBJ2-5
ASSDSFGETQY
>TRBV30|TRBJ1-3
AWNYYGTALSGNTIY
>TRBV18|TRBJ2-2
ASSPRQVTGELF
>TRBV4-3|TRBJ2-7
ASSQVTSAYYEQY
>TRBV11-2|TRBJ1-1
ASSSGQGTTEAF
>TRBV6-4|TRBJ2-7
ASTRHRNDYEQY
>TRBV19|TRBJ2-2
ASSSQPAVSGELF
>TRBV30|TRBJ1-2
ACSRPGEGGYT
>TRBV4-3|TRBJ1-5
ASKQWVGVNQPQH
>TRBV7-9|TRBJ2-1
ASSFAGGASRATNEQF
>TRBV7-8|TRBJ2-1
ASSLLSGSYNEQF
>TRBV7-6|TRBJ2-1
ASSLTSTGQGEQF
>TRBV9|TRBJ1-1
ASSVAGDTEAF
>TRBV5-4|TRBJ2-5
ASSVAGAGETQY
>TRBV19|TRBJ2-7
ASSISGTGSPLRLKEQY
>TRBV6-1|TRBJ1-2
ASSEGLRSYYGYT
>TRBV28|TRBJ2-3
ASGTDRVLDTQY
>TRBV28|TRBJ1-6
ASSLGGRSSYNSPLH